Sequencing of this T cell receptor beta chain was carried out in a study of shared clonotypes between healthy human individuals. V lost 6 bases, J lost 6 bases, and 13 bases lay in between. The V gene's germline CDR1 is LNHDA and CDR2 SQIVND (reference sequence). The CDR3 is 13 residues long. Concerning this clone: Its antigen is undetermined.

Study-wide findings and caveats: On the whole, naive subsets had larger estimated richness than memory subsets had.

Sequencing was performed with immunoSEQ multiplex PCR; in TCRdb, only in-frame clones are kept and a portion is missing. The table shows around 2.1 million clones, with about 94% occurring only once. The sequencing sample was made of naive CD4+ T cells sorted from blood. Subset described: CD45RA+ positively selected. The clonotype comes from a man younger than 35 in good health. The chain carries TRBV19 and TRBJ2-3, with D tentatively TRBD1 or TRBD2 (5 bases each). The CDR3 is CASRGDRVDTQYF. CDR3 DNA: TGTGCCAGTAGGGGGGATCGAGTTGATACGCAGTATTTT.